The 3 T cell receptor beta chains below all came from one sample that was sequenced in a study of T cell repertoires in cytomegalovirus infection. TCRdb fed the reads into MiXCR, producing one record per CDR3 protein. This table holds some 700,000 distinct CDR3 sequences, approximately 40% found once. The material sequenced was PBMCs. The receptor set was obtained from a human donor in good health (CMV status not recorded). Some clones in this sample may be carry-over from other donors' samples.

This CDR3 reads CASSLTSYYEQYF. Here the CDR3 DNA reads TGTGCCAGCAGTTTAACAAGTTACTACGAGCAGTACTTC. The rearrangement joins TRBV27 to TRBJ2-7, with D uncertain. With 2 bases removed from V and 3 bases from J, the gap between germline ends came to 8 bases. Germline V CDR1 and CDR2: MNHEY, SMNVEV (reference sequence). The CDR3 consists of 13 residues.

The V gene is TRBV3-1, the J gene TRBJ1-4; no firm D call. V gave up 2 bases and J gave up 3 bases, with 7 bases separating them. Per germline, CDR1 LGHDT and CDR2 YNNKEL (reference sequence). This CDR3 has 14 residues. The CDR3 loop is CASSQWAPNEKLFF. The DNA for the CDR3 is TGTGCCAGCAGCCAATGGGCCCCTAATGAAAAACTGTTTTTT.

This chain joins TRBV28 and TRBJ2-7; D may be TRBD1 (5 bases). The CDR3 extends over 14 amino acids. Germline V gene lookup returns CDR1 MDHEN and CDR2 SYDVKM. V lost 5 bases, J lost 2 bases, and 13 bases lay in between. The CDR3 region is CASSRRQRPYEQYF. As DNA, the CDR3 is TGTGCCAGCAGTAGACGACAGAGACCCTACGAGCAGTACTTC.